One T cell receptor beta chain is described in this entry. Germline V gene sequence: CDR1 SEHNR, CDR2 FQNEAQ (reference sequence). This CDR3 is 16 amino acids long. Unmatched junction bases numbered 7, after V lost 6 bases and J lost 2 bases. The data derive from a study of PD-L1 blockade in urothelial cancer. Study background: At 3 weeks after treatment start (second dose) and again at 6 weeks, blood was analyzed. A median of 141,255 T cells was found in the blood samples.

This sample's time point: pretreatment peripheral blood. The authors spiked synthetic TCR analog templates into each PCR. Using immunoSEQ multiplex PCR, the repertoire was profiled, and TCRdb retains in-frame clones only, with some absent. The sample includes tens of thousands of clones, roughly 89% of them seen just once. Here the sequenced sample was PBMCs, taken around atezolizumab (anti-PD-L1) treatment. This chain joins TRBV7-9 and TRBJ1-3, with 10 bases that match TRBD1. The sequence was collected from a man aged 60 to 75 with urothelial cancer. The CDR3, as DNA: TGTGCCAGCAGTCCGGACAGGGGGGTCGCTGGAAACACCATATATTTT. Translated, it gives CASSPDRGVAGNTIYF. Variable domain in full (rest from reference TRBV7-9 and TRBJ1-3): DTGVSQNPRHKITKRGQNVTFRCDPISEHNRLYWYRQTLGQGPEFLTYFQNEAQLEKSRLLSDRFSAERPKGSFSTLEIQRTEQGDSAMYLCASSPDRGVAGNTIYFGEGSWLTVV.